This record looks at one TCR beta chain sequence and its context. The CDR3 runs to 14 residues. The V end lost 4 bases, the J end lost 0 bases, and 9 bases lay between the germline ends. Germline assignment: CDR1 SNHLY and CDR2 FYNNEI. Clones were read by immunoSEQ multiplex PCR, and TCRdb kept only the in-frame ones, dropping some. The profile shows 50,000 or so clones, more than 65% of them singletons. The data are from a study of T cell clones after liver transplantation. Study as a whole: Immunosuppression withdrawal was tried within 2 years after liver transplantation in this trial.

This sequence joins TRBV2 and TRBJ1-2; no reliable D call. The TCR comes from a human patient who received a liver transplant. Some of these T cells may belong to the graft donor. This specimen was CD4+ T cells from blood, taken 52 to 60 months after liver transplant. The CDR3 is CASSVNRPNYGYTF. Here the CDR3 DNA reads TGTGCCAGCAGTGTCAACAGACCTAACTATGGCTACACCTTC.